This TCR beta chain stems from a study of control samples from healthy donors and cancer patients (dated by TCRdb to 2018 to 2021). With respect to this clone: The antigen this receptor binds is unknown. No much larger clone exists at a distance of one base, and base qualities are not known.

CDR1 ENHRY and CDR2 SYGVKD were looked up in the germline V gene. Counted from cysteine to phenylalanine, this CDR3 has 14 amino acids. This entry keeps only the CDR3 DNA: 42 bases, framed from base 1. V gives up 3 bases and J gives up 4 bases, and the segment between their germline ends measures 12 bases. The library was made by the immunoSEQ multiplex PCR assay. As stored in TCRdb, this immuneACCESS dataset retains in-frame rearrangements with V and J assigned. A fraction of the clones does not appear; measured against another copy, unresolved V genes explain less than half of the discrepancy, and the remainder lacks a known reason. The sample table contains about 140,000 clones; only one count was recorded for about 89% of them. The ten largest account for less than 8.5% of the sample.

Sequenced input: blood. This sequence originates from a man younger than 30 in good health. The rearrangement joined TRBV10-3 to TRBJ2-5; too little of a D gene remains to name it. The CDR3 amino acid sequence is: CAISEGVGGETQYF. The base sequence is TGTGCCATCAGTGAAGGAGTAGGTGGAGAGACCCAGTACTTC.